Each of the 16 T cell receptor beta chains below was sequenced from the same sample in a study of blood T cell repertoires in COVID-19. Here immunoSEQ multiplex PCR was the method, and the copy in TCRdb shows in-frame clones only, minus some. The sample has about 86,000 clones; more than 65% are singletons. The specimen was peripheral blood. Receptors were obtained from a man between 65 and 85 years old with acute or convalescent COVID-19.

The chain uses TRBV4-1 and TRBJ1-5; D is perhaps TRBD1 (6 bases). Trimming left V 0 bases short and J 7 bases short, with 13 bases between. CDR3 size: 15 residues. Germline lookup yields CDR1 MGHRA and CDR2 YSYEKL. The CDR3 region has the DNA TGCGCCAGCAGCCAAGATGTGGGGGCGTGGCAGCCCCAGCATTTT. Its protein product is CASSQDVGAWQPQHF.

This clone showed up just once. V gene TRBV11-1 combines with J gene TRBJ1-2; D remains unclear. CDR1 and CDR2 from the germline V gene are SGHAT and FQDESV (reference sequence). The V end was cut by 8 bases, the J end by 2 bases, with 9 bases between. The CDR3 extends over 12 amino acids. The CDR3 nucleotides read TGTGCCAGCTCCGACACAAACTATGGCTACACCTTC. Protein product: CASSDTNYGYTF.

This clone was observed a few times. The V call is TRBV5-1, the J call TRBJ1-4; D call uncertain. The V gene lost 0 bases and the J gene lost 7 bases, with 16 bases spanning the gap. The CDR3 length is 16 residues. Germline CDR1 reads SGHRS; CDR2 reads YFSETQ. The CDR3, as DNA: TGCGCCAGCAGCTTGGGGGAGGGCAGAGATCTTGAAAAACTGTTTTTT. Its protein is CASSLGEGRDLEKLFF.

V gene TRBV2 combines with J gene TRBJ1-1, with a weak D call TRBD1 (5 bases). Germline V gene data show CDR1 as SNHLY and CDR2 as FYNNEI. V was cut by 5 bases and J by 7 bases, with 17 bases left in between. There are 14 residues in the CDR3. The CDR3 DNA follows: TGTGCCAGCAGTTGGCGCGGGCCGGGGGATGAAGCTTTCTTT. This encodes CASSWRGPGDEAFF.

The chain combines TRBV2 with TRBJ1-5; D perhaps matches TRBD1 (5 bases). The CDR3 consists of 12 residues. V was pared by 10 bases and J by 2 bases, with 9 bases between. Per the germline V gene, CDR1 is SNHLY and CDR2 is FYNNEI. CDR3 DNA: TGTGCCACAGGGAATGGCAATCAGCCCCAGCATTTT. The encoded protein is CATGNGNQPQHF.

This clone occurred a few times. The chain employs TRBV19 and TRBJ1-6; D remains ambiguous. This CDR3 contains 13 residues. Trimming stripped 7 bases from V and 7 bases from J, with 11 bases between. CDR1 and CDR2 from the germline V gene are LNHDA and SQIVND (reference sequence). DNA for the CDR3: TGTGCCAGTAAGGAGGGATTAAATTCACCCCTCCACTTT. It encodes CASKEGLNSPLHF.

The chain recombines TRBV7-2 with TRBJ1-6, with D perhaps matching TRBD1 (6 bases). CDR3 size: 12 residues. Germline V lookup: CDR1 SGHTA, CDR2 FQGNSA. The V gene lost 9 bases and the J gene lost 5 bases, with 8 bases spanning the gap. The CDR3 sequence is CASSGDNSPLHF. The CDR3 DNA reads TGTGCCAGTTCAGGGGATAATTCACCCCTCCACTTT.

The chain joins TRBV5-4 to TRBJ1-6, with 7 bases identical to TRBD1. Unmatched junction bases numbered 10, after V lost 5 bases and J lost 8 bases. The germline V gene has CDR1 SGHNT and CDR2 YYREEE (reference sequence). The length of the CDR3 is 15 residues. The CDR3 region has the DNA TGTGCCAGCAGGCCTACCGGGACAGCCTATTCACCCCTCCACTTT. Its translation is CASRPTGTAYSPLHF.

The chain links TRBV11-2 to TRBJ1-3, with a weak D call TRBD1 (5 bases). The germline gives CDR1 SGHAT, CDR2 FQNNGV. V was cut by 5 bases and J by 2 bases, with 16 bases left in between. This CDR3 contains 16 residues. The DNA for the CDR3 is TGTGCCAGCAGCCCCGACAGTCCTAGAACTGGAAACACCATATATTTT. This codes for CASSPDSPRTGNTIYF.

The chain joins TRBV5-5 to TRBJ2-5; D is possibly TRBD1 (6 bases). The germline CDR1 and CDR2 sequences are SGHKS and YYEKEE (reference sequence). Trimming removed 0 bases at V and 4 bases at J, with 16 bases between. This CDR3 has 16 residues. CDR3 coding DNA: TGTGCCAGCAGCTTGGATCTAGGGCAGGGGTTAGAGACCCAGTACTTC. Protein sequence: CASSLDLGQGLETQYF.

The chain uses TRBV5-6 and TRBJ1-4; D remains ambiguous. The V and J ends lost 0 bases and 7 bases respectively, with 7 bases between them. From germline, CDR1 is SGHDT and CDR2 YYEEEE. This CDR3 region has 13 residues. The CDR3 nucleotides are TGTGCCAGCAGCTTGGGAACCGGTGAAAAACTGTTTTTT. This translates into CASSLGTGEKLFF.

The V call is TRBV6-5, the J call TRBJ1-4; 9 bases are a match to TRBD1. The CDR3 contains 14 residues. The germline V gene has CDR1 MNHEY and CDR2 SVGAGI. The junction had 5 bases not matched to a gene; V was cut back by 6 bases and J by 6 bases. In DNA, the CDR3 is TGTGCCAGCAGGGCGGACAGGGGTTATGAAAAACTGTTTTTT. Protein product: CASRADRGYEKLFF.

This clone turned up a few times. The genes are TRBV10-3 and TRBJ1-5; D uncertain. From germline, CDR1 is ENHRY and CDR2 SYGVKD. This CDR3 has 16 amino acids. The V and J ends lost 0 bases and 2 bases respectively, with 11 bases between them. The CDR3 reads CAISESGGLGNQPQHF. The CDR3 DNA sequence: TGTGCCATCAGTGAGTCCGGAGGGCTTGGCAATCAGCCCCAGCATTTT.

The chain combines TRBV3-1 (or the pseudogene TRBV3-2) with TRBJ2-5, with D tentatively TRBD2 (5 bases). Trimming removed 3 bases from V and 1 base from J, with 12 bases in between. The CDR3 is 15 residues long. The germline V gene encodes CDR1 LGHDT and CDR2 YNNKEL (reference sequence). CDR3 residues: CASSQNEGSQETQYF. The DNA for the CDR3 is TGTGCCAGCAGCCAGAACGAGGGCAGCCAAGAGACCCAGTACTTC.

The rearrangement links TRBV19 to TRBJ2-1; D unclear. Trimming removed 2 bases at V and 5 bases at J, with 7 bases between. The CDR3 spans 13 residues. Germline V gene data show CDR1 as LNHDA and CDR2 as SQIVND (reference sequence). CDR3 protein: CASSITENNEQFF. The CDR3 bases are TGTGCCAGTAGTATAACTGAGAACAATGAGCAGTTCTTC.

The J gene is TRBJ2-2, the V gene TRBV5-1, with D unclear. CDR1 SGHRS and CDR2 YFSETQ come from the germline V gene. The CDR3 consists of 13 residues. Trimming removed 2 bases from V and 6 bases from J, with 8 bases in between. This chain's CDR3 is CASSFDWSGELFF. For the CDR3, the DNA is TGCGCCAGCAGCTTTGACTGGTCCGGGGAGCTGTTTTTT.